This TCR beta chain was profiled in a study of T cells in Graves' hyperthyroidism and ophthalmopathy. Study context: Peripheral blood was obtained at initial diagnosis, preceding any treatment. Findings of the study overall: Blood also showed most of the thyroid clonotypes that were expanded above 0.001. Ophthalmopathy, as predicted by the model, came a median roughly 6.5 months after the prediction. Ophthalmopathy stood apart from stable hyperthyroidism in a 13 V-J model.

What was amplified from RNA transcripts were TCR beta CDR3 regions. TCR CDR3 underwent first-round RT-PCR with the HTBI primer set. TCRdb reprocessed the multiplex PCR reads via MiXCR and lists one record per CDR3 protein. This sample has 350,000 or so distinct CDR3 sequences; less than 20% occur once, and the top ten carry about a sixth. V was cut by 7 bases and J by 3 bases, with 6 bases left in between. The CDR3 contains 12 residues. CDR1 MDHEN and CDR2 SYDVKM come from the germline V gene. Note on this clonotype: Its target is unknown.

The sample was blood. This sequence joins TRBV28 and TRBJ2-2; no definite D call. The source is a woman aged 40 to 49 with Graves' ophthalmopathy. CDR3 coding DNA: TGTGCCAGCACCAGCTACACCGGGGAGCTGTTTTTT. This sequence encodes CASTSYTGELFF.